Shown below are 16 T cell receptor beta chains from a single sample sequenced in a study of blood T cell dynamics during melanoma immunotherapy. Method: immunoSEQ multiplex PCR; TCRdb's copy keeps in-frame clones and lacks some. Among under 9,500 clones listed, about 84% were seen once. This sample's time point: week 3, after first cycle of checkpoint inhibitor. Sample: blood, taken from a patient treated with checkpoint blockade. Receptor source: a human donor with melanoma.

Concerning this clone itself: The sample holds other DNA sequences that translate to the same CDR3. CDR3 amino acids: CASRGQTNSPLHF. Written as DNA, the CDR3 is TGTGCCAGCAGGGGACAGACTAATTCACCCCTCCACTTT. This chain joins TRBV6-5 and TRBJ1-6; 7 nucleotides agree with TRBD1. The CDR3 has 13 amino acids. The germline CDR1 and CDR2 sequences are MNHEY and SVGAGI. V dropped 6 bases and J dropped 6; count of bases not matched to a gene: 2.

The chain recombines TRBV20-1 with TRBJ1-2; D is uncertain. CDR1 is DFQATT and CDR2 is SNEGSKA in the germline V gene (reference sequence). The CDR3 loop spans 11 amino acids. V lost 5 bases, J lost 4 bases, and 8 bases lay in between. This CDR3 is CSAVTLYGYTF. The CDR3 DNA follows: TGCAGTGCTGTCACCCTCTATGGCTACACCTTC.

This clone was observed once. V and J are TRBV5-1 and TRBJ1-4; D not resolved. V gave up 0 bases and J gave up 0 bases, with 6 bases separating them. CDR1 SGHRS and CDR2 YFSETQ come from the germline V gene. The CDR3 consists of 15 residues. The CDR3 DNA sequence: TGCGCCAGCAGCTTGGGGGCAGCAACTAATGAAAAACTGTTTTTT. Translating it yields CASSLGAATNEKLFF.

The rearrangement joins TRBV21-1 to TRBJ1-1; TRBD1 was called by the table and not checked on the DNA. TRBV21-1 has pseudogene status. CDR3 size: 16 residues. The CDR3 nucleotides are TGTGCCAGCCGGGGGGGACAGGGGGCTATCGACACTGAAGCTTTCTTT. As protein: CASRGGQGAIDTEAFF.

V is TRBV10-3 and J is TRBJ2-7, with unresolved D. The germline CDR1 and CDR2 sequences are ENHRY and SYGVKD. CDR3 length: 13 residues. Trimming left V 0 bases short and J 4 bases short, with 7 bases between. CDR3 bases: TGTGCCATCAGTGAGTCGGTATTGTACGAGCAGTACGTC. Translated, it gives CAISESVLYEQYV.

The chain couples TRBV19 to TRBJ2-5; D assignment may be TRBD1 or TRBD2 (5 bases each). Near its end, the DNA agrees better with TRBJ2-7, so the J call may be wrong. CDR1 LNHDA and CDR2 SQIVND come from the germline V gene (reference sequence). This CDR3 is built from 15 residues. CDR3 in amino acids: CASSTRELGVYEQYF. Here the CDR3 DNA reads TGTGCCAGTAGTACAAGGGAGCTGGGGGTCTACGAGCAGTACTTC.

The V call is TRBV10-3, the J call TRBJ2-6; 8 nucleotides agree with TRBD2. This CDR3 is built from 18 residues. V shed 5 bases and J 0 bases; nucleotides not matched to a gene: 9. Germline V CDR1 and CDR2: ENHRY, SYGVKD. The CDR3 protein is CAISPAGGPYSGANVLTF. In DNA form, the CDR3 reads TGTGCCATCAGTCCTGCGGGGGGCCCTTACTCTGGGGCCAACGTCCTGACTTTC.

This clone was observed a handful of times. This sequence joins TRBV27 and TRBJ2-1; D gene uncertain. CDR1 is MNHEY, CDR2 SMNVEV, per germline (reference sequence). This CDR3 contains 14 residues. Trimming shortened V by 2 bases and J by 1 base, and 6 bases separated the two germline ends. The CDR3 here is CASSLRESYNEQFF. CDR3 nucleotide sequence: TGTGCCAGCAGTTTAAGGGAATCCTACAATGAGCAGTTCTTC.

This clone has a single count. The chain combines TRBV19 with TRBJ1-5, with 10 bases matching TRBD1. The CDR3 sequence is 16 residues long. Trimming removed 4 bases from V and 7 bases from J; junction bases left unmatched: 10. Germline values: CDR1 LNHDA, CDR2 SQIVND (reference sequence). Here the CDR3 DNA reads TGTGCCAGTAGTACTTCCCGGGACAGGGGTCGACAGCCCCAGCATTTT. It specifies CASSTSRDRGRQPQHF.

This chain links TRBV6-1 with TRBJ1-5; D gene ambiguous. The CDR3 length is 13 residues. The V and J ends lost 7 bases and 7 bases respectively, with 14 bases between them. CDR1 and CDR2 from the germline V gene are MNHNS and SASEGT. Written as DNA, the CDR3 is TGTGCCAGCACTACCATGGCAGCCCAGCCCCAGCATTTT. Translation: CASTTMAAQPQHF.

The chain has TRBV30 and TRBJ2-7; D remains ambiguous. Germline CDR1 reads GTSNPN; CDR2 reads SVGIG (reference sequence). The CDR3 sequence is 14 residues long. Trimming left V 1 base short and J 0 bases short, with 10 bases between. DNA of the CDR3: TGTGCCTGGAGTGGCAGCCTGAGCTCCTACGAGCAGTACTTC. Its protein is CAWSGSLSSYEQYF.

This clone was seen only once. In DNA, the CDR3 is TGCGCCAGCAGTGCCGGAAAAAACTATGGCTACACCTTC. Amino acid sequence: CASSAGKNYGYTF. This rearrangement joins TRBV10-1 to TRBJ1-2; D is unresolved. Germline CDR1 reads WNHNN; CDR2 reads SYGVQD (reference sequence). The length of the CDR3 is 13 residues. V gave up 4 bases and J gave up 2 bases, with 8 bases separating them.

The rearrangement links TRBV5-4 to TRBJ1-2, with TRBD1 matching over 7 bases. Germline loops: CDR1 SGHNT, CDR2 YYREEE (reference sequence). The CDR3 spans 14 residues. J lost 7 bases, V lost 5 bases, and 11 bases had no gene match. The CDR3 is CASSFVTGDGGYTF. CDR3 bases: TGTGCCAGCAGTTTTGTTACAGGGGACGGTGGCTACACCTTC.

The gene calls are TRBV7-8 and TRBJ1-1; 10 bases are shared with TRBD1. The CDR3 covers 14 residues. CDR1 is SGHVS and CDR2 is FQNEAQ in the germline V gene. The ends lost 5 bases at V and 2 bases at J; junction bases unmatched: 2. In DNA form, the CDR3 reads TGTGCCAGCAGCCTGACAGGGGGCAACACTGAAGCTTTCTTT. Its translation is CASSLTGGNTEAFF.

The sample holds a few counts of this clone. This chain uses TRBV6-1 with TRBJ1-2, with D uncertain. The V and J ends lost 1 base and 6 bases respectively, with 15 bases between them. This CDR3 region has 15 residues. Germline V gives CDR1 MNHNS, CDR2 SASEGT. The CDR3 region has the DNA TGTGCCAGCAGTGAAGTCGGGAAGGTTGGGGATGGCTACACCTTC. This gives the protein CASSEVGKVGDGYTF.

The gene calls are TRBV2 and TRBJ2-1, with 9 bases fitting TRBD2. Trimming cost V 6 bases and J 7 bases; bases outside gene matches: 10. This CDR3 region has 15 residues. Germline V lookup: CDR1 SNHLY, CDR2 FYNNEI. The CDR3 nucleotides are TGTGCCAGCAGGGCCCTAGCGGGGACCCGAAATGAGCAGTTCTTC. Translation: CASRALAGTRNEQFF.